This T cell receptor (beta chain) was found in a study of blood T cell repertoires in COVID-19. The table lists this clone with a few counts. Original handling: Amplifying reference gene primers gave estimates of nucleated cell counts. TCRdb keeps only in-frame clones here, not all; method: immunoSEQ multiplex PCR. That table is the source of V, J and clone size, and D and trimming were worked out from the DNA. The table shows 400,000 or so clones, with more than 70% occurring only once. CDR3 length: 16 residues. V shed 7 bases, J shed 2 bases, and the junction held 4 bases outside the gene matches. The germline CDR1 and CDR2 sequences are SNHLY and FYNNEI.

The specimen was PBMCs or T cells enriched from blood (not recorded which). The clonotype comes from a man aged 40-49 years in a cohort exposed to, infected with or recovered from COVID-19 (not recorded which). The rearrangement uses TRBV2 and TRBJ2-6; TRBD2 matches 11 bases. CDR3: CASTMTSGTGANVLTF. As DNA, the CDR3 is TGTGCCAGCACCATGACTAGCGGGACTGGGGCCAACGTCCTGACTTTC. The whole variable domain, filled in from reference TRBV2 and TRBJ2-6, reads EPEVTQTPSHQVTQMGQEVILRCVPISNHLYFYWYRQILGQKVEFLVSFYNNEISEKSEIFDDQFSVERPDGSNFTLKIRSTKLEDSAMYFCASTMTSGTGANVLTFGAGSRLTVL.